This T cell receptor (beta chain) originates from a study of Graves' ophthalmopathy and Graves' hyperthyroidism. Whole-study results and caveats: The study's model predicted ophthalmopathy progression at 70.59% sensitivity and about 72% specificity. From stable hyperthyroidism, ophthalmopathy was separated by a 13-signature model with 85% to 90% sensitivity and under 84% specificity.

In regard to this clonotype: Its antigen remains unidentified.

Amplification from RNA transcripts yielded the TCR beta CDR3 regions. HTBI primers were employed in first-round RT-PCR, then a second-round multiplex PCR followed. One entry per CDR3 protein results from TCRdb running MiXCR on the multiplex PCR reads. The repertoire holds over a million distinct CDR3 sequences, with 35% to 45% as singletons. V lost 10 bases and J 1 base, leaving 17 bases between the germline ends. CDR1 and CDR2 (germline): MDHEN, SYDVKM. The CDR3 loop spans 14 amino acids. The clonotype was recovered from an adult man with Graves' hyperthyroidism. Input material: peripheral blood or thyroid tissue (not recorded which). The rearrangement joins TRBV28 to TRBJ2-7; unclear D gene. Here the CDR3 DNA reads TGTGCCACCATGACTCCAGGCAGGTCCTACGAGCAGTACTTC. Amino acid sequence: CATMTPGRSYEQYF.